The 29 T cell receptor beta chains reported below all come from one sample, sequenced in a study of response to subunit inactivated influenza vaccine. TCRdb re-called the RT-PCR reads with MiXCR, one entry per CDR3 protein. Among hundreds of thousands of distinct CDR3 sequences listed, around 25% were seen once. Here the sequenced sample was CD4+ T cells sorted from PBMCs, taken more than 4 days after vaccination. All receptors derive from a man in his fifties or sixties who received an inactivated influenza vaccine.

The chain uses TRBV2 and TRBJ1-4; D gene ambiguous. Germline CDR1 reads SNHLY; CDR2 reads FYNNEI. The CDR3 contains 13 residues. With 4 bases removed from V and 13 bases from J, the gap between germline ends came to 16 bases. CDR3 nucleotides: TGTGCCAGCAGTGTGATCTCCCGCCAACTACTGTTTTTT. Its protein is CASSVISRQLLFF. The whole variable domain, remainder taken from reference TRBV2 and TRBJ1-4, is EPEVTQTPSHQVTQMGQEVILRCVPISNHLYFYWYRQILGQKVEFLVSFYNNEISEKSEIFDDQFSVERPDGSNFTLKIRSTKLEDSAMYFCASSVISRQLLFFGSGTQLSVL.

This clonotype came up a few times. The V gene is TRBV7-6, the J gene TRBJ2-2; TRBD1 agrees at 7 bases. The length of the CDR3 is 14 residues. Trimming removed 5 bases from V and 4 bases from J; junction bases left unmatched: 4. Germline CDR1 and CDR2: SGHVS and FNYEAQ. For the CDR3, the DNA is TGTGCCAGCAGCCTAGGACAGGTCACCGGGGAGCTGTTTTTT. It translates to CASSLGQVTGELFF. The full variable domain, rest sourced from reference TRBV7-6 and TRBJ2-2, is GAGVSQSPRYKVTKRGQDVALRCDPISGHVSLYWYRQALGQGPEFLTYFNYEAQQDKSGLPNDRFSAERPEGSISTLTIQRTEQRDSAMYRCASSLGQVTGELFFGEGSRLTVL.

The V and J genes are TRBV5-1 and TRBJ2-2; D is uncertain. The V end was cut by 7 bases, the J end by 4 bases, with 8 bases between. Looked up from germline, CDR1 is SGHRS and CDR2 is YFSETQ. The CDR3 contains 12 residues. CDR3 amino acids: CASEEATGELFF. The CDR3 nucleotides read TGCGCCAGCGAGGAAGCCACCGGGGAGCTGTTTTTT. The full variable domain, with the rest looked up from reference TRBV5-1 and TRBJ2-2, is KAGVTQTPRYLIKTRGQQVTLSCSPISGHRSVSWYQQTPGQGLQFLFEYFSETQRNKGNFPGRFSGRQFSNSRSEMNVSTLELGDSALYLCASEEATGELFFGEGSRLTVL.

The table lists this clonotype with a few counts. This chain uses TRBV10-3 with TRBJ1-6, with a possible D match to TRBD1 (5 bases). This CDR3 is 14 amino acids long. The ends were cut back, 6 bases at V and 10 bases at J, with 16 bases in the middle. Germline V CDR1 and CDR2: ENHRY, SYGVKD. For the CDR3, the DNA is TGTGCCATCAGCAGGGTTCTAGTAGGCTCACCCCTCCACTTT. This gives the protein CAISRVLVGSPLHF.

The V call is TRBV9, the J call TRBJ2-2; 11 nucleotides align to TRBD2. Germline V gene lookup returns CDR1 SGDLS and CDR2 YYNGEE. Trimming took 1 base from V and 5 from J; bases not matched to a gene: 4. This CDR3 has 16 amino acids. CDR3 DNA sequence: TGTGCCAGCAGCGTATGGGCTAGCGGGGGGACCGGGGAGCTGTTTTTT. It encodes CASSVWASGGTGELFF.

The sample holds a few counts of this clonotype. V gene TRBV5-5 combines with J gene TRBJ2-1; possibly TRBD1 for D (7 bases). The CDR3 has 17 amino acids. Trimming left V 3 bases short and J 1 base short, with 17 bases between. CDR1 SGHKS and CDR2 YYEKEE come from the germline V gene (reference sequence). Here the CDR3 reads CASSSPVRGVSYNEQFF. For the CDR3, the DNA is TGTGCCAGCAGCTCACCTGTCAGGGGGGTATCCTACAATGAGCAGTTCTTC.

The V gene is TRBV20-1, the J gene TRBJ1-2; 7 bases are shared with TRBD1. CDR3 length equals 14 residues. The germline gives CDR1 DFQATT, CDR2 SNEGSKA (reference sequence). Germline trimming cut 3 bases from V and 3 bases from J; bases unmatched to any gene: 7. In DNA, the CDR3 is TGCAGTGCTAGCGTGGAGGGGGCATACTATGGCTACACCTTC. Residues: CSASVEGAYYGYTF.

V is TRBV7-9 and J is TRBJ2-5, with TRBD1 identical over 7 bases. Germline CDR1 SEHNR, CDR2 FQNEAQ (reference sequence). The CDR3 is made up of 16 amino acids. V shed 5 bases and J 2 bases; nucleotides not matched to a gene: 11. CDR3 nucleotide sequence: TGTGCCAGCAGCGCCCTGACAGGGCTGGGTCAAGAGACCCAGTACTTC. This encodes CASSALTGLGQETQYF.

This clonotype was picked up many times. J is TRBJ2-7 and V is TRBV6-5; 11 nucleotides agree with TRBD1. The CDR3 is made up of 15 amino acids. Trimming at V came to 4 bases and at J to 2 bases, leaving 4 bases not matched to a gene. CDR1 and CDR2 from the germline V gene are MNHEY and SVGAGI. The CDR3 region has the DNA TGTGCCAGCAGTTTCCGGGACAGGGGGACCTACGAGCAGTACTTC. Protein: CASSFRDRGTYEQYF.

The rearrangement uses TRBV7-2 and TRBJ2-3, with D possibly TRBD2 on 5 matching bases. The V gene lost 8 bases and the J gene lost 1 base, with 13 bases spanning the gap. CDR3 size: 14 residues. Germline CDR1 is SGHTA and CDR2 is FQGNSA. The CDR3 DNA sequence: TGTGCCAGCGGTCCTCTGAGGGGCACAGATACGCAGTATTTT. As protein: CASGPLRGTDTQYF.

The J gene is TRBJ1-1, the V gene TRBV7-2; 9 nucleotides agree with TRBD1. CDR1 and CDR2 from the germline V gene are SGHTA and FQGNSA. CDR3 length: 14 amino acids. J lost 5 bases, V lost 4 bases, and 5 bases had no gene match. CDR3 amino acids: CASSSGQGVTEAFF. CDR3 sequence (DNA): TGTGCCAGCAGCTCGGGACAGGGTGTAACTGAAGCTTTCTTT.

This clonotype was observed a few times. The chain is built from TRBV12-3 or TRBV12-4 and TRBJ2-2, with a weak D call TRBD2 (6 bases). CDR3 length equals 14 residues. With 2 bases removed from V and 3 bases from J, the gap between germline ends came to 7 bases. The CDR3 DNA sequence: TGTGCCAGCAGTTTATGGGGGGACACCGGGGAGCTGTTTTTT. It encodes CASSLWGDTGELFF.

The chain is built from TRBV5-1 and TRBJ1-6, with no clear D. V was clipped by 4 bases and J by 6 bases, with 8 bases between them. This CDR3 has 13 residues. The V gene's germline CDR1 is SGHRS and CDR2 YFSETQ. CDR3 loop: CASSGLRNSPLHF. The CDR3 region has the DNA TGCGCCAGCAGCGGGCTTCGTAATTCACCCCTCCACTTT.

The chain couples TRBV20-1 to TRBJ2-7, with a possible D match to TRBD1 (6 bases). Trimming removed 6 bases from V and 3 bases from J, with 12 bases in between. The CDR3 length is 12 residues. Germline V gives CDR1 DFQATT, CDR2 SNEGSKA (reference sequence). CDR3 sequence (DNA): TGCAGTGCCCGGACAGACGACTACGAGCAGTACTTC. Its protein product is CSARTDDYEQYF.

The V call is TRBV7-9, the J call TRBJ1-2; D is undetermined. With 0 bases removed from V and 6 bases from J, the gap between germline ends came to 14 bases. Per the germline V gene, CDR1 is SEHNR and CDR2 is FQNEAQ (reference sequence). This CDR3 has 15 residues. This CDR3 reads CASSLARRPADGYTF. Here the CDR3 DNA reads TGTGCCAGCAGCTTAGCTCGGCGGCCGGCGGATGGCTACACCTTC.

This clonotype has a handful of counts. The chain uses TRBV18 and TRBJ1-1, with D possibly TRBD1 on 6 matching bases. Germline lookup yields CDR1 KGHSH and CDR2 LQKENI. With 5 bases removed from V and 4 bases from J, the gap between germline ends came to 17 bases. This CDR3 comprises 15 residues. The CDR3 here is CASSAGTKGGTEAFF. The CDR3 DNA is TGTGCCAGCTCAGCCGGGACAAAGGGTGGCACTGAAGCTTTCTTT.

The chain employs TRBV6-2 or TRBV6-3 and TRBJ1-2; no firm D call. The V end lost 6 bases, the J end lost 8 bases, and 13 bases lay between the germline ends. The length of the CDR3 is 12 residues. Germline V gives CDR1 MNHEY, CDR2 SVGEGT. The CDR3 reads CASSPGLWGYTF. The DNA for the CDR3 is TGTGCCAGCAGCCCCGGATTGTGGGGCTACACCTTC.

A few counts support this clonotype. This chain uses TRBV24-1 with TRBJ2-1; the match to TRBD1 covers 7 bases. This CDR3 comprises 16 residues. The germline V gene encodes CDR1 KGHDR and CDR2 SFDVKD. Trimming removed 1 base from V and 0 bases from J; junction bases left unmatched: 2. The CDR3 bases are TGTGCCACCAGTGATTTAGGGACAGACTCCTACAATGAGCAGTTCTTC. Amino acids: CATSDLGTDSYNEQFF.

In its sample, this clonotype was seen a few times. The chain's CDR3 is CSASRPVRLDTQYF. The CDR3 DNA follows: TGCAGTGCTAGTCGACCTGTCCGGTTAGATACGCAGTATTTT. The chain is built from TRBV20-1 and TRBJ2-3; D gene unclear. V lost 3 bases and J 5 bases, leaving 15 bases between the germline ends. CDR1 and CDR2 (germline): DFQATT, SNEGSKA (reference sequence). This CDR3 spans 14 amino acids.

This clonotype was seen a few times. The chain carries TRBV10-2 and TRBJ1-2; D unresolved. Trimming removed 3 bases at V and 5 bases at J, with 4 bases between. The germline CDR1 and CDR2 sequences are WSHSY and SAAADI. The CDR3 spans 11 residues. The CDR3 DNA sequence: TGCGCCAGCAGTGACAAATATGGCTACACCTTC. It encodes CASSDKYGYTF.

This clonotype has just a few counts. This sequence joins TRBV30 and TRBJ2-2; a possible D gene is TRBD1 (8 bases). Trimming shortened V by 5 bases and J by 6 bases, and 16 bases separated the two germline ends. CDR1 GTSNPN and CDR2 SVGIG come from the germline V gene (reference sequence). This CDR3 region has 14 residues. The CDR3 region is CAWDGQGGAGELFF. CDR3 in DNA: TGTGCCTGGGATGGACAGGGAGGGGCCGGGGAGCTGTTTTTT.

The chain is built from TRBV5-1 and TRBJ2-1, with 9 positions matching TRBD1. CDR3 size: 14 residues. Germline CDR1 and CDR2: SGHRS and YFSETQ. The V and J ends lost 4 bases and 8 bases, in that order; junction bases with no gene match: 7. CDR3 region: CASSVQGAEDEQFF. The CDR3 DNA reads TGCGCCAGCAGCGTACAGGGGGCGGAGGATGAGCAGTTCTTC.

This clonotype appeared a few times. J is TRBJ1-1 and V is TRBV20-1; TRBD1 might be the D (6 bases). The length of the CDR3 is 11 residues. Trimming removed 1 base from V and 11 bases from J, with 11 bases in between. The V gene's germline CDR1 is DFQATT and CDR2 SNEGSKA (reference sequence). The CDR3 loop reads CSARGDMYAFF. Written as DNA, the CDR3 is TGCAGTGCTAGAGGGGACATGTACGCTTTCTTT.

CDR3 in DNA: TGCAGTGCTAGTGCTGGGGCGGCTTACGAGCAGTACTTC. Amino acids: CSASAGAAYEQYF. J is TRBJ2-7 and V is TRBV20-1, with D possibly TRBD1 on 5 matching bases. This CDR3 region has 13 residues. Germline V CDR1 and CDR2: DFQATT, SNEGSKA (reference sequence). Trimming pared 3 bases from V and 4 bases from J, leaving 13 bases between.

The chain links TRBV18 to TRBJ2-1; TRBD1 might be the D (6 bases). The CDR3 is 15 residues long. V was cut by 3 bases and J by 4 bases, with 13 bases left in between. Germline CDR1 is KGHSH and CDR2 is LQKENI. The CDR3 region has the DNA TGTGCCAGCTCACCGCAGGGGAGCATATACAATGAGCAGTTCTTC. It is translated as CASSPQGSIYNEQFF.

The V and J genes are TRBV9 and TRBJ2-1, with D uncertain. The CDR3 covers 18 residues. V lost 0 bases and J 0 bases, leaving 16 bases between the germline ends. CDR1 and CDR2 from the germline V gene are SGDLS and YYNGEE. The CDR3 region is CASSVGYRRSYSYNEQFF. In DNA form, the CDR3 reads TGTGCCAGCAGCGTAGGTTATCGGCGGAGCTACTCCTACAATGAGCAGTTCTTC.

In its sample, this clonotype was seen a few times. This sequence joins TRBV20-1 and TRBJ2-4; D unresolved. The CDR3 has 17 residues. Trimming left V 6 bases short and J 0 bases short, with 21 bases between. CDR1 and CDR2 (germline): DFQATT, SNEGSKA (reference sequence). The CDR3: CSARHGQQSQAKNIQYF. CDR3 bases: TGCAGTGCCCGTCACGGGCAGCAATCCCAAGCCAAAAACATTCAGTACTTC.

In this sample, this clonotype turned up a few times. The V call is TRBV4-3, the J call TRBJ2-5, with D tentatively TRBD1 (5 bases). Germline CDR1 reads LGHNA; CDR2 reads YSLEER. The CDR3 is made up of 14 amino acids. Trimming took 4 bases from V and 5 from J, leaving 14 bases between them. This CDR3 reads CASSPTLGRETQYF. The CDR3 region has the DNA TGCGCCAGCAGCCCCACATTGGGGCGGGAGACCCAGTACTTC.

In this sample, this clonotype turned up a few times. The V and J genes are TRBV7-2 and TRBJ2-1; D call uncertain. CDR1 SGHTA and CDR2 FQGNSA come from the germline V gene. V lost 0 bases and J 5 bases, leaving 8 bases between the germline ends. The CDR3 runs 14 residues. CDR3 region: CASSLARFDNEQFF. In DNA form, the CDR3 reads TGTGCCAGCAGCTTAGCAAGGTTCGACAATGAGCAGTTCTTC. Based on the CDR3 plus reference TRBV7-2 and TRBJ2-1, the full variable domain is GAGVSQSPSNKVTEKGKDVELRCDPISGHTALYWYRQSLGQGLEFLIYFQGNSAPDKSGLPSDRFSAERTGGSVSTLTIQRTQQEDSAVYLCASSLARFDNEQFFGPGTRLTVL.